This T cell receptor (beta chain) was profiled in a study of shared clonotypes between healthy human individuals. Comments on this clone: Its target is not known.

This CDR3 contains 15 residues. J gave up 5 bases and V 5 bases, and 5 bases lay outside the gene matches. CDR1 and CDR2 (germline): SGHVS, FNYEAQ. As originally analysed: For the immunoSEQ data, sequences were junction-only without quality scores, so filtering differed. The method was immunoSEQ multiplex PCR; TCRdb's version includes in-frame clones alone and lacks a portion of them. V and J calls and clone size are given by that table; D and trimming were obtained from the DNA. The data contain under 1,900,000 clones, 98% of them singletons. Study-wide results and caveats: Naive CD4 clonotype sharing across a few donors was approximately 5%. The study generally estimated greater richness for naive than memory subsets. Expectations were that clonotype sharing among donors would be affected by sequencing depth.

This receptor was obtained from a man aged 25-45 years in good health. The chain links TRBV7-6 to TRBJ2-5; 13 bases match TRBD2. Input material: naive CD4+ T cells sorted from blood. The subset denotes: CD45RA+ positively selected. CDR3 bases: TGTGCCAGCAGCATACTAGCGGGAGGGCCCGAGACCCAGTACTTC. It encodes CASSILAGGPETQYF.